This T cell receptor beta chain appears in the sequencing data of a study of T cell responses to AZD1222 COVID-19 vaccine. Turning to the study itself: Pooling was applied to second doses at about 4 or about 12 weeks.

Sequenced by immunoSEQ multiplex PCR; TCRdb stores in-frame clones only, minus some. In the table there are 100,000 to 150,000 clones, just over 85% of which are singletons. The specimen was peripheral blood, collected on day 0 of AZD1222 vaccination. This sequence originates from an adult in good health.

Here the CDR3 DNA reads TGTGCCAGTAGTATTCCTGGACTAGCGGGATATGAGACCCAGTACTTC. Its translation is CASSIPGLAGYETQYF. V and J are TRBV19 and TRBJ2-5, with 12 bases fitting TRBD2. The ends lost 3 bases at V and 5 bases at J; junction bases unmatched: 7. Germline V gene lookup returns CDR1 LNHDA and CDR2 SQIVND (reference sequence). The CDR3 totals 16 residues.